Shown below are 10 T cell receptor beta chains from a single sample sequenced in a study of T-cell memory formation after mild COVID-19 (dated by TCRdb to about 2021). The library was made by 5' RACE. Sequencer: Illumina NovaSeq 6000. In-frame beta chains were kept once TCRdb had trimmed the public reads at Q25 with fastp and called clones with MiXCR. Rows matching on CDR3 protein sequence are summarized as one entry with the most common DNA and genes. The sample has hundreds of thousands of distinct CDR3 sequences on record, approximately 16% of them singletons. The ten largest clones represent around a fifth of the sample. Sequencing was done on a sample of PBMCs or a T cell subset sorted from them (not recorded which). The receptors were sampled from a man younger than 30 who had mild COVID-19 (a few samples of this study predate the infection). The sample titles of this study are shuffled in the database, so cell type and time point are left out; the donor was told from shared clones.

The V and J genes are TRBV6-6 and TRBJ2-7, with 7 bases that match TRBD2. From germline, CDR1 is MNHNY and CDR2 SVGAGI (reference sequence). V lost 2 bases to trimming and J lost 2 bases; unmatched junction nucleotides: 9. The CDR3 runs 16 residues. The CDR3 sequence: CASSYAQAGYTYEQYF. In DNA, the CDR3 is TGTGCCAGCAGTTACGCCCAAGCGGGGTACACCTACGAGCAGTACTTC.

This sequence joins TRBV7-9 and TRBJ1-5, with D unclear. V shed 4 bases and J shed 7 bases, with 11 bases lying between them. From germline, CDR1 is SEHNR and CDR2 FQNEAQ (reference sequence). This CDR3 comprises 13 residues. CDR3 loop: CASSWRMGQPQHF. CDR3 sequence (DNA): TGTGCCAGCAGCTGGCGTATGGGCCAGCCCCAGCATTTT.

The chain uses TRBV7-9 and TRBJ1-1, with D hard to call. The CDR3 is 14 residues long. Germline V gene lookup returns CDR1 SEHNR and CDR2 FQNEAQ (reference sequence). Trimming removed 5 bases from V and 7 bases from J, with 17 bases in between. The CDR3 reads CASSLTGQRDEAFF. CDR3 nucleotides: TGTGCCAGCAGCCTTACCGGGCAAAGGGATGAAGCTTTCTTT.

This clonotype was detected a few times. V and J are TRBV20-1 and TRBJ1-2; no reliable D call. Germline CDR1 DFQATT, CDR2 SNEGSKA (reference sequence). The CDR3 is made up of 13 amino acids. The germline V and J ends were trimmed by 0 bases and 4 bases, with 9 bases remaining between them. The CDR3 nucleotides read TGCAGTGCTAGAGAGGGCGGAATCTATGGCTACACCTTC. Its protein is CSAREGGIYGYTF.

This clonotype has only a few counts. The chain links TRBV3-1 to TRBJ2-2, with 14 bases lining up with TRBD2. Germline-derived CDR1 and CDR2 are LGHDT and YNNKEL (reference sequence). Unmatched junction bases numbered 10, after V lost 4 bases and J lost 6 bases. CDR3 size: 18 residues. The CDR3 DNA is TGTGCCAGCAGCCCGACTAGCGGGGGGGCCACTTACTCCGGGGAGCTGTTTTTT. Its protein product is CASSPTSGGATYSGELFF.

The chain employs TRBV4-1 and TRBJ1-5; D unclear. The CDR3 has 15 amino acids. Germline loops: CDR1 MGHRA, CDR2 YSYEKL. Trimming left V 1 base short and J 0 bases short, with 7 bases between. The CDR3 sequence: CASSQGRNSNQPQHF. In DNA, the CDR3 is TGCGCCAGCAGCCAAGGCAGGAATAGCAATCAGCCCCAGCATTTT.

The chain couples TRBV12-3 or TRBV12-4 to TRBJ2-1, with D unclear. The length of the CDR3 is 13 residues. Deletions cut 8 bases from V and 10 bases from J, with 18 bases between. The CDR3 nucleotides are TGTGCCAGCGGGCTCGATCGGCCAGCCGAGCAGTTCTTC. This codes for CASGLDRPAEQFF.

This clonotype was observed a few times. The rearrangement uses TRBV7-2 and TRBJ2-7; TRBD1 might be the D (6 bases). Looked up from germline, CDR1 is SGHTA and CDR2 is FQGNSA. The CDR3 has 12 residues. V was cut by 4 bases and J by 5 bases, with 9 bases left in between. CDR3 coding DNA: TGTGCCAGCAGCTCGGACAGACACGAGCAGTACTTC. Amino acids: CASSSDRHEQYF.

There are a few counts of this clonotype. The rearrangement links TRBV6-6 to TRBJ1-1, with D uncertain. CDR1 and CDR2 from the germline V gene are MNHNY and SVGAGI (reference sequence). V was pared by 5 bases and J by 2 bases, with 12 bases between. This CDR3 spans 14 amino acids. This CDR3 is CASSTRDKNTEAFF. In DNA, the CDR3 is TGTGCCAGCAGTACACGTGACAAAAACACTGAAGCTTTCTTT.

This clonotype occurred a few times. V and J are TRBV3-1 and TRBJ2-2, with D maybe TRBD2 (5 bases). V was shortened by 1 base and J by 8 bases, with 11 bases between the two germline ends. Germline CDR1 is LGHDT and CDR2 is YNNKEL (reference sequence). The CDR3 runs 14 residues. CDR3 DNA sequence: TGTGCCAGCAGCCAAGGGGTCGGGGTAGGGGAGCTGTTTTTT. Translation: CASSQGVGVGELFF.